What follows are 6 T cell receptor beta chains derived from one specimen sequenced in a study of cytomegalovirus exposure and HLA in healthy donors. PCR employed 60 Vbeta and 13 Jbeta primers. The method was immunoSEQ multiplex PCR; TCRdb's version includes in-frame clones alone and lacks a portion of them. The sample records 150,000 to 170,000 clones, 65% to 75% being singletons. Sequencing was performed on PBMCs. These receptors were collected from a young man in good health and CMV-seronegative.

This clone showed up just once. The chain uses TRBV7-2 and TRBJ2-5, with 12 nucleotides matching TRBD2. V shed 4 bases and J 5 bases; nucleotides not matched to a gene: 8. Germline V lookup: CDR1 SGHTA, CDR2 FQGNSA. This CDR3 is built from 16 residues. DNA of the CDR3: TGTGCCAGCAGCTCCCCGGGACTAGCGGGTCTGGAGACCCAGTACTTC. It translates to CASSSPGLAGLETQYF.

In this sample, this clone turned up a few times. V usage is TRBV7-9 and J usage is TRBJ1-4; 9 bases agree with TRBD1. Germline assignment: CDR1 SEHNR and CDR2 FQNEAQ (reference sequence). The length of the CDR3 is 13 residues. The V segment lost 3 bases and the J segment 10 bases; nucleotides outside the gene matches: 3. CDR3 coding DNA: TGTGCCAGCAGCTTCGACAGGGGGGGAAAACTGTTTTTT. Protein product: CASSFDRGGKLFF.

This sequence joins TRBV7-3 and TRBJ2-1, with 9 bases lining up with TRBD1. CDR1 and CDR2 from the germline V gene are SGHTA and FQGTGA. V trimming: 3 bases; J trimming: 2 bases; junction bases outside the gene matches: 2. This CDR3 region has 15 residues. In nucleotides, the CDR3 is TGTGCCAGCAGCTTGGGGACAGGGCCCTACAATGAGCAGTTCTTC. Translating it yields CASSLGTGPYNEQFF.

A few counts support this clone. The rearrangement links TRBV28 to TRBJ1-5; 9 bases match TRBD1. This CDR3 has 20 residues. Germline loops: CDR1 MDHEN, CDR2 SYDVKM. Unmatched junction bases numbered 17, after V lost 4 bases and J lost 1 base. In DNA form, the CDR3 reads TGTGCCAGCAGTTCCACCGGGACAGGGTTGGGGTTGAAAAGCAATCAGCCCCAGCATTTT. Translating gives CASSSTGTGLGLKSNQPQHF.

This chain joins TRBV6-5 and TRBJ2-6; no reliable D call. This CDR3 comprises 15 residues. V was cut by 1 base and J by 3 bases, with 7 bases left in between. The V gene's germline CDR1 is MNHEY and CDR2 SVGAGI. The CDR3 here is CASSYWQDGANVLTF. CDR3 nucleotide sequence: TGTGCCAGCAGTTACTGGCAGGATGGGGCCAACGTCCTGACTTTC.

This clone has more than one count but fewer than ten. The CDR3 nucleotides are TGTGCCAGCAGCTTGGGGGGAGGTATCACACCCCTCCACTTT. Protein sequence: CASSLGGGITPLHF. The rearrangement joins TRBV5-4 to TRBJ1-6, with D unresolved. This CDR3 has 14 residues. The germline CDR1 and CDR2 sequences are SGHNT and YYREEE (reference sequence). Trimming took off 0 bases at V and 11 bases at J, with 12 bases between the two ends.